These 16 T cell receptor beta chains were all obtained from the same sample, sequenced in a study of OX40 agonist ivuxolimab in advanced cancers. Profiled with immunoSEQ multiplex PCR; TCRdb holds only in-frame clones, not every one. The sample lists tens of thousands of clones; 75% to 85% were seen once. Sequenced here: CD4+ or CD8+ T cells sorted from blood, sampled in a trial of the OX40 agonist ivuxolimab. Every receptor here comes from an adult with an advanced solid tumor such as melanoma, head and neck, liver or kidney cancer.

This clone has just a few counts. This chain joins TRBV11-2 and TRBJ2-7, with D hard to call. This CDR3 is 14 amino acids long. Trimming removed 0 bases from V and 4 bases from J, with 10 bases in between. In germline, CDR1 is SGHAT, CDR2 FQNNGV. The CDR3 region has the DNA TGTGCCAGCAGCTTAGATCGGCAGACATACGAGCAGTACTTC. The encoded protein is CASSLDRQTYEQYF.

The V gene is TRBV11-2, the J gene TRBJ1-5; D may be TRBD1 (5 bases). Germline values: CDR1 SGHAT, CDR2 FQNNGV. The CDR3 sequence is 14 residues long. V was cut by 5 bases and J by 7 bases, with 15 bases left in between. CDR3 sequence (DNA): TGTGCCAGCAGCCGTCGGGGGGACGGACAGCCCCAGCATTTT. As protein: CASSRRGDGQPQHF. Supplemented by reference TRBV11-2 and TRBJ1-5, the full variable domain reads EAGVAQSPRYKIIEKRQSVAFWCNPISGHATLYWYQQILGQGPKLLIQFQNNGVVDDSQLPKDRFSAERLKGVDSTLKIQPAKLEDSAVYLCASSRRGDGQPQHFGDGTRLSIL.

This clone was picked up one time. This chain joins TRBV11-2 and TRBJ1-6; D is possibly TRBD1 (6 bases). V lost 4 bases to trimming and J lost 7 bases, with 11 bases between them. The V gene's germline CDR1 is SGHAT and CDR2 FQNNGV. CDR3 length: 14 amino acids. The chain's CDR3 is CASSWTDLNSPLHF. CDR3 nucleotides: TGTGCCAGCAGCTGGACAGATTTAAATTCACCCCTCCACTTT. The full variable domain, with the rest looked up from reference TRBV11-2 and TRBJ1-6, is EAGVAQSPRYKIIEKRQSVAFWCNPISGHATLYWYQQILGQGPKLLIQFQNNGVVDDSQLPKDRFSAERLKGVDSTLKIQPAKLEDSAVYLCASSWTDLNSPLHFGNGTRLTVT.

The gene calls are TRBV11-2 and TRBJ1-2; TRBD1 might be the D (6 bases). This CDR3 spans 14 amino acids. The germline CDR1 and CDR2 sequences are SGHAT and FQNNGV. V lost 1 base to trimming and J lost 8 bases, with 14 bases between them. CDR3 protein: CASSLAPQGYGYTF. CDR3 nucleotide sequence: TGTGCCAGCAGCTTAGCTCCTCAGGGGTACGGCTACACCTTC.

The chain employs TRBV6-6 and TRBJ1-5; the D is unclear. Trimming left V 5 bases short and J 2 bases short, with 4 bases between. Germline V gives CDR1 MNHNY, CDR2 SVGAGI (reference sequence). The CDR3 has 12 amino acids. The CDR3 sequence is CASSMRNQPQHF. The CDR3 nucleotides are TGTGCCAGCAGTATGCGCAATCAGCCCCAGCATTTT.

The chain employs TRBV6-1 and TRBJ2-3; 9 nucleotides align to TRBD1. This CDR3 has 16 amino acids. V gave up 1 base and J gave up 3 bases; unmatched junction bases: 5. Germline V lookup: CDR1 MNHNS, CDR2 SASEGT. This CDR3 reads CASSEDRGQPTDTQYF. The CDR3 coding sequence is TGTGCCAGCAGTGAAGACAGGGGGCAACCGACAGATACGCAGTATTTT.

V gene TRBV6-5 combines with J gene TRBJ1-6; 10 bases agree with TRBD1. CDR3 size: 14 residues. V trimming: 5 bases; J trimming: 8 bases; junction bases outside the gene matches: 3. Germline V CDR1 and CDR2: MNHEY, SVGAGI. CDR3 nucleotides: TGTGCCAGCAGTACGGGACAGGGGTATTCACCCCTCCACTTT. This sequence encodes CASSTGQGYSPLHF.

V usage is TRBV5-5 and J usage is TRBJ1-1; D is undetermined. Per germline, CDR1 SGHKS and CDR2 YYEKEE (reference sequence). V lost 2 bases to trimming and J lost 0 bases, with 8 bases between them. The CDR3 extends over 14 amino acids. The CDR3 loop is CASSFGRMNTEAFF. Here the CDR3 DNA reads TGTGCCAGCAGCTTCGGACGAATGAACACTGAAGCTTTCTTT.

This chain links TRBV6-6 with TRBJ2-7; D ambiguous. With 2 bases removed from V and 2 bases from J, the gap between germline ends came to 7 bases. Germline loops: CDR1 MNHNY, CDR2 SVGAGI (reference sequence). The CDR3 sequence is 13 residues long. In nucleotides, the CDR3 is TGTGCCAGCAGTTACAACAGAGCCTACGAGCAGTACTTC. Protein: CASSYNRAYEQYF.

The V gene is TRBV7-6, the J gene TRBJ1-1, with TRBD1 matching 7 bases. CDR1 and CDR2 (germline): SGHVS, FNYEAQ. There are 15 residues in the CDR3. Trimming removed 3 bases from V and 2 bases from J; junction bases left unmatched: 6. CDR3 region: CASSLRGQFNTEAFF. In DNA, the CDR3 is TGTGCCAGCAGCTTGAGGGGACAGTTTAACACTGAAGCTTTCTTT.

A remark on this clone: The sample contains more than one DNA sequence encoding this CDR3. The CDR3 nucleotides are TGTGCCAGCAGCTCGGACAGGGCGGAAGCGGATACGCAGTATTTT. Translated: CASSSDRAEADTQYF. V usage is TRBV7-9 and J usage is TRBJ2-3, with TRBD1 matching over 8 bases. The germline V gene encodes CDR1 SEHNR and CDR2 FQNEAQ (reference sequence). This CDR3 has 15 amino acids. V dropped 4 bases and J dropped 6; count of bases not matched to a gene: 9.

The chain recombines TRBV7-8 with TRBJ2-7, with 10 bases that match TRBD1. The germline V gene encodes CDR1 SGHVS and CDR2 FQNEAQ. V lost 6 bases and J lost 3; bases outside the gene matches: 5. The CDR3 has 14 residues. As DNA, the CDR3 is TGTGCCAGCAGAACCGGGACAGGGGACTACGAGCAGTACTTC. This gives the protein CASRTGTGDYEQYF.

The gene calls are TRBV28 and TRBJ2-7, with D possibly matching TRBD2 (6 bases). Germline V CDR1 and CDR2: MDHEN, SYDVKM. Trimming left V 2 bases short and J 2 bases short, with 19 bases between. The CDR3 has 17 residues. The CDR3 nucleotides read TGTGCCAGCAGTTTAGAGTTAGTGGGACTGCGAACCTACGAGCAGTACTTC. Its translation is CASSLELVGLRTYEQYF. Full variable domain (outside the CDR3, taken from reference TRBV28 and TRBJ2-7): DVKVTQSSRYLVKRTGEKVFLECVQDMDHENMFWYRQDPGLGLRLIYFSYDVKMKEKGDIPEGYSVSREKKERFSLILESASTNQTSMYLCASSLELVGLRTYEQYFGPGTRLTVT.

V usage is TRBV7-7 and J usage is TRBJ2-5; D gene unclear. CDR1 and CDR2 (germline): SSHAT, FNYEAQ (reference sequence). Trimming stripped 5 bases from V and 4 bases from J, with 14 bases between. The CDR3 covers 14 residues. CDR3 bases: TGTGCCAGCAGCCGAAAGAGGCCAGGAGAGACCCAGTACTTC. Translated, it gives CASSRKRPGETQYF.

This chain uses TRBV19 with TRBJ2-3; no clear D gene. CDR3 length: 14 residues. The germline V gene encodes CDR1 LNHDA and CDR2 SQIVND (reference sequence). The ends were cut back, 6 bases at V and 1 base at J, with 11 bases in the middle. The CDR3 sequence: CASRDGTRTDTQYF. DNA of the CDR3: TGTGCCAGTAGGGACGGAACTCGCACAGATACGCAGTATTTT.

This chain joins TRBV11-2 and TRBJ2-7, with 8 nucleotides matching TRBD1. J gave up 11 bases and V 8 bases, and 14 bases lay outside the gene matches. Germline V gene data show CDR1 as SGHAT and CDR2 as FQNNGV. This CDR3 is built from 13 residues. As DNA, the CDR3 is TGTGCCAGCCGACAGGGGCCAACCCGGTCGGAGTACTTC. Protein product: CASRQGPTRSEYF.